The rows below give T cell receptor beta chains drawn from one sample of a study of T cells in Graves' hyperthyroidism and ophthalmopathy. TCRdb re-derived calls from the multiplex PCR reads in MiXCR, one entry per CDR3 protein. The sample shows some 350,000 distinct CDR3 sequences, around a quarter of them seen only once. Sequencing was performed on blood. The receptor source for this set is a man aged 50-59 years with Graves' hyperthyroidism. Each CDR3 is given with its conserved first and last residue. D genes are given only for firm matches.

j_call,cdr3_length,d_call,v_call,cdr3_aa
TRBJ2-1,15,TRBD2,TRBV5-1,CASSLETSTRNEQFF
TRBJ2-1,13,NA,TRBV20-1,CSASPDSGNEQFF
TRBJ2-3,16,TRBD2,TRBV6-1,CASSELAGGPLDTQYF
TRBJ2-3,16,TRBD2,TRBV24-1,CATSDSRGDSTDTQYF
TRBJ1-3,17,NA,TRBV12-5,CASGSTPLADTGNTIYF
TRBJ2-5,16,TRBD1,TRBV7-6,CASSFRATGHQETQYF
TRBJ2-3,14,TRBD2,TRBV12-3/TRBV12-4,CATGLAGYSNTQYF
TRBJ2-5,13,NA,TRBV6-5,CASSYLGLETQYF
TRBJ2-5,15,NA,TRBV29-1,CSVPSPGAFQETQYF
TRBJ2-5,13,NA,TRBV3-1,CASSHEGTGTQYF
TRBJ2-1,15,TRBD2,TRBV12-3/TRBV12-4,CASIRTSGSYNEQFF
TRBJ1-5,15,NA,TRBV15,CATSRVKDSNQPQHF
TRBJ2-5,18,TRBD2,TRBV7-2,CASSLGPWASGSWETQYF
TRBJ1-2,13,NA,TRBV5-1,CASSLKGDYGYTF
TRBJ2-2,15,NA,TRBV28,CASSSWDKPAGELFF
TRBJ2-2,16,TRBD1,TRBV20-1,CSARPLDRGGTGELFF
TRBJ1-1,17,NA,TRBV18,CASSPRRIQGKDTEAFF
TRBJ2-5,15,NA,TRBV6-5,CASSYPADIGETQYF
TRBJ2-6,15,NA,TRBV5-5,CASSLTLFRANVLTF
TRBJ2-1,16,TRBD1,TRBV28,CASGERDRVLGDEQFF
TRBJ2-7,13,NA,TRBV9,CASSVDSGPEQYF
TRBJ2-3,15,NA,TRBV5-1,CASSLVEGSTDTQYF
TRBJ1-5,16,NA,TRBV2,CASSAPPSGSNQPQHF
TRBJ2-1,15,NA,TRBV12-3/TRBV12-4,CASSPSGLAGNEQFF
TRBJ2-3,15,NA,TRBV3-1,CASSQDPRGLDTQYF
TRBJ2-7,12,TRBD1,TRBV10-1,CASRADRGEQYF
TRBJ2-3,14,TRBD2,TRBV7-9,CASSRTSETDTQYF
TRBJ2-5,16,TRBD2,TRBV20-1,CSAFGTSGNYQETQYF
TRBJ2-1,15,NA,TRBV11-3,CASSIRSGRNNEQFF
TRBJ2-7,14,NA,TRBV7-2,CASSLEDLTYEQYF
TRBJ2-1,14,TRBD2,TRBV7-9,CATAGGGGNNEQFF
TRBJ2-7,14,NA,TRBV5-1,CASSLVGMTYEQYF
TRBJ2-7,18,NA,TRBV3-1,CASSQRRRNRRSSHEQYF
TRBJ2-1,17,TRBD2,TRBV5-4,CASSWRTSGKTGDEQFF
TRBJ2-1,14,TRBD1,TRBV29-1,CSVTGTAYYNEQFF
TRBJ2-7,16,TRBD2,TRBV20-1,CSASASGRGNPYEQYF
TRBJ1-2,13,NA,TRBV2,CASAVSGQNGYTF
TRBJ1-1,14,NA,TRBV19,CANSITQQNTEAFF
TRBJ2-7,15,TRBD1,TRBV19,CASSITRDRGYEQYF
TRBJ2-7,13,TRBD1,TRBV11-2,CASSIQGAGEQYF
TRBJ2-1,12,NA,TRBV20-1,CSAPDDWNEQFF
TRBJ1-2,12,NA,TRBV18,CASSQDGYGYTF